This passage covers 16 T cell receptor beta chains from one sample sequenced in a study of beta chain features in type 1 diabetes (dated by TCRdb to the late 2010s). What the research found in general, with its limitations: A moderate but significant shortening of TCRB CDR3 length was observed in type 1 diabetes patients in all four CD4+ subsets.

Libraries were built with the immunoSEQ multiplex PCR assay. The entire isolated RNA was reverse transcribed using the High Capacity cDNA Reverse Transcription Kit, and thus expressed TCRB transcripts were sequenced. What TCRdb holds here is the immuneACCESS table cut down to in-frame rearrangements. Part of the clones is not present; checked against another copy, under half of the missing clones reflect an unresolved V gene, and the others are unexplained. In all, the sample holds approximately 280,000 clones, and 15% of those were seen once. The ten largest clones capture 0.015% to 0.017% of the sample. What these receptors recognize is not known. Sequencing input: naive CD4+ T cells from blood. The label giving this sample's cell subset or site can be read as: true naive CD4+ T cells. These receptors were taken from a young man with type 1 diabetes.

The sample holds a few counts of this clone. The J gene is TRBJ2-3, the V gene TRBV7-9; D gene uncertain. The V end lost 1 base, the J end lost 4 bases, and 12 bases lay between the germline ends. This CDR3 has 15 amino acids. Germline V gives CDR1 SEHNR, CDR2 FQNEAQ (reference sequence). The CDR3 bases are TGTGCCAGCAGCTTAGTATCCTCACCGGCAGATACGCAGTATTTT. It specifies CASSLVSSPADTQYF.

This clone has more than one count but fewer than ten. The chain combines TRBV5-4 with TRBJ2-1, with TRBD2 matching over 10 bases. In germline, CDR1 is SGHNT, CDR2 YYREEE (reference sequence). The junction had 4 bases not matched to a gene; V was cut back by 1 base and J by 9 bases. The CDR3 is 14 residues long. The CDR3 DNA reads TGTGCCAGCAGCTTGAAAGCGGGAGGGGGTGAGCAGTTCTTC. Translating it yields CASSLKAGGGEQFF.

The chain combines TRBV4-1 with TRBJ2-6; the match to TRBD1 covers 8 bases. The V segment lost 0 bases and the J segment 2 bases; nucleotides outside the gene matches: 6. The CDR3 contains 18 residues. Looked up from germline, CDR1 is MGHRA and CDR2 is YSYEKL. The CDR3 DNA sequence: TGCGCCAGCAGCCAAGAAGGGGCAGGGGGCGCTGGGGCCAACGTCCTGACTTTC. This translates into CASSQEGAGGAGANVLTF.

This chain links TRBV4-3 with TRBJ1-4, with D unresolved. V dropped 1 base and J dropped 6 bases, with 12 bases sitting between them. Germline V lookup: CDR1 LGHNA, CDR2 YSLEER. CDR3 size: 15 residues. CDR3 sequence: CASSQGSGGDEKLFF. For the CDR3, the DNA is TGCGCCAGCAGCCAAGGGAGCGGCGGGGATGAAAAACTGTTTTTT.

The rearrangement links TRBV28 to TRBJ1-2, with D hard to call. Looked up from germline, CDR1 is MDHEN and CDR2 is SYDVKM. The V and J ends lost 5 bases and 1 base respectively, with 14 bases between them. This CDR3 region has 15 residues. The CDR3 sequence is CASSPGLTYNYGYTF. Here the CDR3 DNA reads TGTGCCAGCAGTCCAGGATTGACATATAACTATGGCTACACCTTC.

The chain joins TRBV7-2 to TRBJ2-1; possibly TRBD2 for D (6 bases). Germline V gene sequence: CDR1 SGHTA, CDR2 FQGNSA. V shed 6 bases and J shed 7 bases, with 28 bases lying between them. The CDR3 runs to 18 residues. CDR3 sequence: CASRRPLTTAGLGNEQFF. CDR3 bases: TGTGCCAGCAGGAGACCCCTTACTACCGCGGGGCTGGGGAATGAGCAGTTCTTC.

The chain links TRBV10-3 to TRBJ2-3, with 9 positions matching TRBD1. The CDR3 totals 15 residues. Germline loops: CDR1 ENHRY, CDR2 SYGVKD. The ends lost 6 bases at V and 1 base at J; junction bases unmatched: 5. DNA for the CDR3: TGTGCCATCAGAGCCCGGGACAGGGGCACAGATACGCAGTATTTT. Translation gives CAIRARDRGTDTQYF.

This clone turned up a few times. The rearrangement links TRBV5-4 to TRBJ1-4; the match to TRBD1 covers 11 bases. The CDR3 totals 16 residues. CDR1 is SGHNT and CDR2 is YYREEE in the germline V gene (reference sequence). The V gene end was trimmed by 4 bases and the J gene end by 3 bases; junction bases not matched to a gene: 5. Here the CDR3 DNA reads TGTGCCAGCAGCCGAGGGACAGGGGGAGCTAATGAAAAACTGTTTTTT. Translation gives CASSRGTGGANEKLFF.

In its sample, this clone was seen a few times. The genes are TRBV14 and TRBJ2-7; 9 positions match TRBD1. The CDR3 is 16 residues long. CDR1 is SGHDN and CDR2 is FVKESK in the germline V gene. V lost 3 bases to trimming and J lost 7 bases; unmatched junction nucleotides: 13. CDR3 nucleotide sequence: TGTGCCAGCAGCCACCACCCGGGACAGGGTATGGGAGAGCAGTACTTC. Encoded protein: CASSHHPGQGMGEQYF.

As for this clone: The germline gene is not matched at one end of the junction; a read error may be the cause. The J gene is TRBJ2-5, the V gene TRBV19; possible D gene TRBD2, 5 bases. The CDR3 runs 9 residues. The germline V gene encodes CDR1 LNHDA and CDR2 SQIVND (reference sequence). CDR3 DNA: TGCGCCCCGGGGGAGACCCAGTACTTC. Translating gives CAPGETQYF. Drawing the rest from reference TRBV19 and TRBJ2-5, the complete variable domain is DGGITQSPKYLFRKEGQNVTLSCEQNLNHDAMYWYRQDPGQGLRLIYYSQIVNDFQKGDIAEGYSVSREKKESFPLTVTSAQKNPTAFYLCAPGETQYFGPGTRLLVL.

This clone was recorded a few times. The chain combines TRBV30 with TRBJ2-7; 9 nucleotides agree with TRBD1. Per the germline V gene, CDR1 is GTSNPN and CDR2 is SVGIG (reference sequence). The CDR3 length is 14 residues. Losses at the gene ends were 0 bases for V and 9 bases for J; bases not matched to a gene: 9. Here the CDR3 DNA reads TGTGCCTGGAGTGTAGACAGGGGGGTGCCCTCGCAGTACTTC. Its translation: CAWSVDRGVPSQYF.

The rearrangement joins TRBV30 to TRBJ1-2; 9 nucleotides match TRBD1. V dropped 3 bases and J dropped 2; count of bases not matched to a gene: 1. CDR1 GTSNPN and CDR2 SVGIG come from the germline V gene (reference sequence). CDR3 size: 13 residues. CDR3 coding DNA: TGTGCCTGGAGCGGACAGGGGAACTATGGCTACACCTTC. Amino acids: CAWSGQGNYGYTF. The complete variable domain, with remaining parts taken from reference TRBV30 and TRBJ1-2, reads SQTIHQWPATLVQPVGSPLSLECTVEGTSNPNLYWYRQAAGRGLQLLFYSVGIGQISSEVPQNLSASRPQDRQFILSSKKLLLSDSGFYLCAWSGQGNYGYTFGSGTRLTVV.

This chain joins TRBV11-2 and TRBJ2-4; TRBD1 might be the D (6 bases). Trimming stripped 1 base from V and 2 bases from J, with 12 bases between. Germline lookup yields CDR1 SGHAT and CDR2 FQNNGV. The length of the CDR3 is 16 residues. The CDR3 here is CASSLGYRVTKNIQYF. In DNA, the CDR3 is TGTGCCAGCAGCTTAGGGTACAGGGTAACCAAAAACATTCAGTACTTC.

This clone was counted a few times. The genes are TRBV11-3 and TRBJ2-1; D perhaps matches TRBD2 (5 bases). V shed 3 bases and J shed 0 bases, with 6 bases lying between them. In germline, CDR1 is SGHNT, CDR2 YENEEA. The CDR3 runs 14 residues. The DNA for the CDR3 is TGTGCCAGCAGCTTCGGAGGCTCCTACAATGAGCAGTTCTTC. Protein product: CASSFGGSYNEQFF.

This clone was counted a few times. The chain combines TRBV5-1 with TRBJ2-3; 8 nucleotides align to TRBD1. There are 14 residues in the CDR3. The trim removed 7 bases at V and 4 bases at J, leaving 8 bases unmatched. Germline lookup yields CDR1 SGHRS and CDR2 YFSETQ. The CDR3 region is CASLRTGPPDTQYF. CDR3 coding DNA: TGCGCCAGCCTCCGGACAGGGCCTCCAGATACGCAGTATTTT.

The chain recombines TRBV2 with TRBJ2-5; D is perhaps TRBD2 (6 bases). V was shortened by 11 bases and J by 3 bases, with 13 bases between the two germline ends. Germline V gene lookup returns CDR1 SNHLY and CDR2 FYNNEI. The CDR3 is made up of 12 amino acids. The CDR3 sequence: CASREREETQYF. The CDR3 DNA reads as TGTGCCTCCCGGGAGAGGGAAGAGACCCAGTACTTC.